The next 14 T cell receptor beta chains were all read from a single sample in a study of cytomegalovirus exposure and HLA in healthy donors. Data came from immunoSEQ multiplex PCR; TCRdb stores just in-frame clones and leaves some out. The sample lists tens of thousands of clones; around 89% were seen once. The sequenced material came from PBMCs. These receptors were obtained from a woman aged 18-30 years in good health and CMV-seronegative.

The rearrangement uses TRBV9 and TRBJ1-3, with D unresolved. Per the germline V gene, CDR1 is SGDLS and CDR2 is YYNGEE. Trimming stripped 5 bases from V and 4 bases from J, with 13 bases between. The CDR3 totals 14 residues. This CDR3 reads CASSPESTGNTIYF. For the CDR3, the DNA is TGTGCCAGCAGTCCGGAATCGACAGGAAACACCATATATTTT.

This clone was counted a single time. At one end, the junction sequence differs from germline, possibly due to a read error. The chain joins TRBV7-7 to TRBJ2-1; 12 bases agree with TRBD2. CDR3 size: 17 residues. CDR1 is SSHAT and CDR2 is FNYEAQ in the germline V gene (reference sequence). Here the CDR3 reads CASSSSTSGGSYNEQFF. The DNA for the CDR3 is TGTGCTAGCAGCTCATCGACTAGCGGGGGTTCCTACAATGAGCAGTTCTTC.

The rearrangement links TRBV6-5 to TRBJ2-5, with D perhaps TRBD1 (5 bases). Per germline, CDR1 MNHEY and CDR2 SVGAGI. Trimming took off 5 bases at V and 5 bases at J, with 18 bases between the two ends. The CDR3 runs to 15 residues. The CDR3 sequence is CASSKGLWGQETQYF. CDR3 nucleotides: TGTGCCAGCAGTAAAGGCCTTTGGGGCCAGGAGACCCAGTACTTC.

This sequence joins TRBV11-2 and TRBJ2-3, with D unresolved. The CDR3 length is 15 residues. V was trimmed by 1 base and J by 4 bases, leaving 12 bases between them. Per germline, CDR1 SGHAT and CDR2 FQNNGV. The CDR3 coding sequence is TGTGCCAGCAGCTTAGGTTCAGTTCAGGCAGATACGCAGTATTTT. The encoded protein is CASSLGSVQADTQYF.

The gene calls are TRBV5-1 and TRBJ2-1, with 14 bases identical to TRBD2. V was pared by 1 base and J by 7 bases, with 4 bases of the junction left unmatched. Germline loops: CDR1 SGHRS, CDR2 YFSETQ. The CDR3 contains 16 residues. CDR3 loop: CASSLLGLAGGNEQFF. CDR3 in DNA: TGCGCCAGCAGCTTGCTTGGACTAGCGGGGGGTAATGAGCAGTTCTTC.

This clone has only one observation. The chain is built from TRBV6-1 and TRBJ1-5; D uncertain. CDR3 length: 14 residues. V gave up 1 base and J gave up 2 bases, with 6 bases separating them. CDR1 and CDR2 (germline): MNHNS, SASEGT. CDR3 region: CASSEGGGNQPQHF. CDR3 coding DNA: TGTGCCAGCAGTGAAGGCGGCGGCAATCAGCCCCAGCATTTT.

This clone was detected once. This chain uses TRBV18 with TRBJ1-5, with 9 bases that match TRBD1. Germline CDR1 reads KGHSH; CDR2 reads LQKENI. The CDR3 sequence is 13 residues long. The V gene end was trimmed by 6 bases and the J gene end by 7 bases; junction bases not matched to a gene: 4. The CDR3: CASSEGTGQPQHF. For the CDR3, the DNA is TGTGCCAGCTCGGAGGGGACAGGGCAGCCCCAGCATTTT.

This clone was found once. The CDR3 here is CASSSRTGGSGANVLTF. CDR3 nucleotides: TGTGCCAGCAGCTCGCGGACAGGGGGCTCTGGGGCCAACGTCCTGACTTTC. The V call is TRBV7-3, the J call TRBJ2-6; 10 positions agree with TRBD1. Trimming cost V 4 bases and J 0 bases; bases outside gene matches: 3. CDR1 and CDR2 from the germline V gene are SGHTA and FQGTGA. The CDR3 extends over 17 amino acids.

The rearrangement links TRBV11-1 to TRBJ1-2; 7 positions agree with TRBD1. CDR3 length equals 13 residues. V shed 5 bases and J 4 bases; nucleotides not matched to a gene: 4. The germline V gene encodes CDR1 SGHAT and CDR2 FQDESV (reference sequence). The CDR3 loop is CASSRTGTYGYTF. CDR3 DNA sequence: TGTGCCAGCAGCCGGACAGGCACCTATGGCTACACCTTC. Using reference TRBV11-1 and TRBJ1-2 for the parts outside the CDR3, the full variable domain is EAEVAQSPRYKITEKSQAVAFWCDPISGHATLYWYRQILGQGPELLVQFQDESVVDDSQLPKDRFSAERLKGVDSTLKIQPAELGDSAMYLCASSRTGTYGYTFGSGTRLTVV.

This rearrangement joins TRBV28 to TRBJ1-2; 7 nucleotides align to TRBD1. The junction had 8 bases not matched to a gene; V was cut back by 6 bases and J by 7 bases. Germline CDR1 and CDR2: MDHEN and SYDVKM. The CDR3 has 13 residues. The CDR3 coding sequence is TGTGCCAGCAGCCTCACAGGGGAAGTTGGCTACACCTTC. The encoded protein is CASSLTGEVGYTF.

This chain joins TRBV5-6 and TRBJ1-1, with 7 bases that match TRBD1. V gave up 0 bases and J gave up 8 bases; unmatched junction bases: 7. The CDR3 sequence is 14 residues long. Germline lookup yields CDR1 SGHDT and CDR2 YYEEEE. The CDR3 loop reads CASSLVEGGGEAFF. The CDR3 DNA follows: TGTGCCAGCAGCTTGGTTGAAGGGGGCGGCGAAGCTTTCTTT.

V usage is TRBV10-3 and J usage is TRBJ1-5; D not resolved. The V gene's germline CDR1 is ENHRY and CDR2 SYGVKD. The CDR3 extends over 14 amino acids. Trimming took 5 bases from V and 3 from J, leaving 11 bases between them. The CDR3 nucleotides are TGTGCCATCAGTCAAGACAATATCAATCAGCCCCAGCATTTT. The encoded protein is CAISQDNINQPQHF.

This rearrangement joins TRBV4-3 to TRBJ2-1; tentatively, D is TRBD1 (6 bases). Deletions cut 1 base from V and 7 bases from J, with 14 bases between. Germline CDR1 is LGHNA and CDR2 is YSLEER. This CDR3 is 15 amino acids long. DNA of the CDR3: TGCGCCAGCAGCCAAGGGGGGCTAGAGGGTAATGAGCAGTTCTTC. Its translation: CASSQGGLEGNEQFF.

This sequence joins TRBV18 and TRBJ1-1, with D possibly being TRBD1 (6 bases). Between the trimmed V and J ends, which lost 2 bases and 0 bases, there was a span of 22 bases. Germline-derived CDR1 and CDR2 are KGHSH and LQKENI. The CDR3 sequence is 19 residues long. CDR3 nucleotide sequence: TGTGCCAGCTCACCAATCGACACGATGACAGGAGACATGAACACTGAAGCTTTCTTT. It codes for CASSPIDTMTGDMNTEAFF.